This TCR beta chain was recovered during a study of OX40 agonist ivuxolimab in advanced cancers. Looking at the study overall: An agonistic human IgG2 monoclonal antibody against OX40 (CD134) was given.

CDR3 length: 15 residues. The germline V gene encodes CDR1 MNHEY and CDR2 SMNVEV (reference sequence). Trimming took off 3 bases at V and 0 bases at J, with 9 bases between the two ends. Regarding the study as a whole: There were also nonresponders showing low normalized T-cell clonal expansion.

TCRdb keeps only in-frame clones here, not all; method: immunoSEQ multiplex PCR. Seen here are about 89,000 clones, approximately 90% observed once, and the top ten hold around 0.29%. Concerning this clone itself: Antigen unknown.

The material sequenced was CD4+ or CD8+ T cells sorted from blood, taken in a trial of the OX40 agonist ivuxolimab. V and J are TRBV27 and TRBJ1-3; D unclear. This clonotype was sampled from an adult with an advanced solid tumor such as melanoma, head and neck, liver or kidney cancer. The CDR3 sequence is CASSFTGSSGNTIYF. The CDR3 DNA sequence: TGTGCCAGCAGTTTCACGGGGAGCTCTGGAAACACCATATATTTT.